Each of the 26 T cell receptor beta chains below was sequenced from the same sample in a study of T cell changes during pregnancy in multiple sclerosis. Here immunoSEQ multiplex PCR was the method, and the copy in TCRdb shows in-frame clones only, minus some. The table has approximately 40,000 clones, roughly 93% seen once. The source was CD8+ T cells from peripheral blood mononuclear cells, collected in the third trimester of pregnancy. These receptor sequences come from a female donor with multiple sclerosis, enrolled in a pregnancy study.

This clone was seen a single time. The CDR3 region is CASADGGQAEAFF. CDR3 sequence (DNA): TGTGCCAGCGCAGACGGGGGGCAGGCTGAAGCTTTCTTT. V and J are TRBV18 and TRBJ1-1; the D gene is possibly TRBD1 (6 bases). The V and J ends lost 8 bases and 6 bases respectively, with 16 bases between them. This CDR3 contains 13 residues. Germline values: CDR1 KGHSH, CDR2 LQKENI.

V usage is TRBV5-6 and J usage is TRBJ2-7; D call uncertain. V shed 1 base and J shed 0 bases, with 5 bases lying between them. The CDR3 consists of 13 residues. From germline, CDR1 is SGHDT and CDR2 YYEEEE. This chain's CDR3 is CASSLTSSYEQYF. CDR3 nucleotides: TGTGCCAGCAGCTTGACAAGCTCCTACGAGCAGTACTTC.

The CDR3 DNA sequence: TGCGCCAGCAGTCAATTCTCCAGGACATCCCCCCTATCGGCCTCCTACAATGAGCAGTTCTTC. As protein: CASSQFSRTSPLSASYNEQFF. This chain connects TRBV23-1 to TRBJ2-1; a possible D gene is TRBD1 (5 bases). TRBV23-1 is known as an ORF, though its function is uncertain. The CDR3 consists of 21 residues. Trimming pared 1 base from V and 0 bases from J, leaving 25 bases between.

This sequence joins TRBV5-6 and TRBJ1-2; no firm D call. CDR1 and CDR2 (germline): SGHDT, YYEEEE. Trimming cost V 5 bases and J 4 bases, with 15 bases left between them. This CDR3 is built from 14 residues. The CDR3 protein is CASSGGGGPYGYTF. CDR3 bases: TGTGCCAGCAGTGGTGGAGGCGGACCCTATGGCTACACCTTC.

The rearrangement uses TRBV9 and TRBJ2-5; 9 bases are shared with TRBD2. After removal of 2 bases from V and 4 bases from J, the junction contained 6 bases not matched to a gene. CDR1 and CDR2 (germline): SGDLS, YYNGEE. CDR3 length equals 15 residues. The CDR3 is CASSVGGGAAETQYF. CDR3 coding DNA: TGTGCCAGCAGCGTGGGCGGGGGGGCCGCAGAGACCCAGTACTTC.

The chain uses TRBV30 and TRBJ2-7, with TRBD2 as a possible D gene (6 bases). Per germline, CDR1 GTSNPN and CDR2 SVGIG (reference sequence). Trimming removed 0 bases at V and 6 bases at J, with 18 bases between. This CDR3 has 15 amino acids. CDR3 sequence reads: CAWSVFYGGSIEQYF. The CDR3 DNA follows: TGTGCCTGGAGTGTATTCTACGGAGGGTCTATCGAGCAGTACTTC.

This sequence joins TRBV27 and TRBJ1-2, with D maybe TRBD1 (5 bases). The CDR3 contains 12 residues. V dropped 7 bases and J dropped 4 bases, with 10 bases sitting between them. Germline-derived CDR1 and CDR2 are MNHEY and SMNVEV (reference sequence). This CDR3 is CASKGQTYGYTF. In nucleotides, the CDR3 is TGTGCCAGCAAAGGACAAACCTATGGCTACACCTTC.

The J gene is TRBJ1-2, the V gene TRBV5-6, with 9 bases aligning to TRBD1. CDR1 and CDR2 from the germline V gene are SGHDT and YYEEEE. J lost 5 bases, V lost 5 bases, and 10 bases had no gene match. CDR3 length: 15 residues. The CDR3 region is CASRPGTGTIYGYTF. DNA of the CDR3: TGTGCCAGCAGGCCCGGGACAGGGACTATTTATGGCTACACCTTC.

CDR3 sequence: CASSIPDRGAETQYF. CDR3 DNA sequence: TGTGCCAGTAGTATACCGGACAGGGGAGCGGAGACCCAGTACTTC. The chain combines TRBV19 with TRBJ2-5, with 9 bases lining up with TRBD1. The germline gives CDR1 LNHDA, CDR2 SQIVND (reference sequence). V gave up 2 bases and J gave up 5 bases; unmatched junction bases: 6. CDR3 length: 15 amino acids.

The chain has TRBV5-4 and TRBJ2-3, with 10 bases fitting TRBD1. The CDR3 has 16 amino acids. V lost 4 bases to trimming and J lost 3 bases; unmatched junction nucleotides: 8. Per germline, CDR1 SGHNT and CDR2 YYREEE (reference sequence). The CDR3 nucleotides read TGTGCCAGCAGCCCTCCGGGACAGGGGCGGACAGATACGCAGTATTTT. This translates into CASSPPGQGRTDTQYF.

This chain links TRBV2 with TRBJ2-4; tentative D call: TRBD1 (5 bases). V was cut by 10 bases and J by 2 bases, with 12 bases left in between. Germline lookup yields CDR1 SNHLY and CDR2 FYNNEI. This CDR3 comprises 13 residues. DNA for the CDR3: TGTGCCACAGGGTATAATCCCAAAAACATTCAGTACTTC. It is translated as CATGYNPKNIQYF.

The count of this clone is one. J is TRBJ1-1 and V is TRBV7-9; D is undetermined. The V end lost 5 bases, the J end lost 5 bases, and 12 bases lay between the germline ends. This CDR3 contains 13 residues. Germline V gene data show CDR1 as SEHNR and CDR2 as FQNEAQ (reference sequence). The CDR3 region has the DNA TGTGCCAGCAGCAACCAGGTAGAGACTGAAGCTTTCTTT. Its protein is CASSNQVETEAFF.

This rearrangement joins TRBV9 to TRBJ2-1; D is perhaps TRBD1 (5 bases). The germline gives CDR1 SGDLS, CDR2 YYNGEE. The CDR3 consists of 13 residues. Trimming took 1 base from V and 5 from J, leaving 7 bases between them. The CDR3 bases are TGTGCCAGCAGCGTACAGACAGACAATGAGCAGTTCTTC. It yields the protein CASSVQTDNEQFF.

This sequence joins TRBV9 and TRBJ2-2, with D uncertain. Trimming took 10 bases from V and 4 from J, leaving 11 bases between them. Germline CDR1 and CDR2: SGDLS and YYNGEE. There are 12 residues in the CDR3. The chain's CDR3 is CAGSDTTGELFF. CDR3 nucleotides: TGTGCCGGCTCCGACACCACCGGGGAGCTGTTTTTT.

The gene calls are TRBV19 and TRBJ2-5, with 12 bases fitting TRBD2. The trim removed 5 bases at V and 3 bases at J, leaving 7 bases unmatched. Per germline, CDR1 LNHDA and CDR2 SQIVND (reference sequence). The CDR3 contains 16 residues. The CDR3 reads CASSVWTSGAEETQYF. For the CDR3, the DNA is TGTGCCAGTAGTGTATGGACTAGCGGGGCTGAAGAGACCCAGTACTTC.

This chain links TRBV9 with TRBJ2-5; 9 positions agree with TRBD2. This CDR3 is 16 amino acids long. V shed 0 bases and J 5 bases; nucleotides not matched to a gene: 8. The V gene's germline CDR1 is SGDLS and CDR2 YYNGEE. The CDR3 here is CASSVGFTSGRETQYF. CDR3 nucleotide sequence: TGTGCCAGCAGCGTAGGATTCACTAGCGGGCGGGAGACCCAGTACTTC.

The chain combines TRBV5-1 with TRBJ2-7; TRBD2 agrees at 8 bases. V gave up 6 bases and J gave up 2 bases; unmatched junction bases: 7. Germline V gives CDR1 SGHRS, CDR2 YFSETQ. This CDR3 contains 14 residues. Here the CDR3 DNA reads TGCGCCAGCACCCCCCGGGGGGGCACCTACGAGCAGTACTTC. Its translation: CASTPRGGTYEQYF.

This chain uses TRBV7-8 with TRBJ1-1, with D perhaps TRBD1 (6 bases). This CDR3 is built from 14 residues. V was trimmed by 5 bases and J by 3 bases, leaving 13 bases between them. The germline CDR1 and CDR2 sequences are SGHVS and FQNEAQ. CDR3 in amino acids: CASSNTGIDTEAFF. The CDR3 DNA sequence: TGTGCCAGCAGCAATACAGGGATTGACACTGAAGCTTTCTTT.

The chain recombines TRBV7-2 with TRBJ2-7; tentatively, D is TRBD2 (7 bases). V shed 5 bases and J shed 4 bases, with 18 bases lying between them. CDR1 is SGHTA, CDR2 FQGNSA, per germline. This CDR3 is built from 15 residues. The CDR3: CASSPRGWGGYEQYF. The CDR3 DNA reads TGTGCCAGCAGCCCCAGGGGCTGGGGGGGGTACGAGCAGTACTTC.

The chain recombines TRBV6-5 with TRBJ2-7; 8 nucleotides match TRBD2. The V gene's germline CDR1 is MNHEY and CDR2 SVGAGI. The CDR3 runs 14 residues. After removal of 0 bases from V and 3 bases from J, the junction contained 1 base not matched to a gene. CDR3 sequence reads: CASSYSSGGYEQYF. The CDR3 coding sequence is TGTGCCAGCAGTTACTCCAGCGGGGGCTACGAGCAGTACTTC.

The gene calls are TRBV29-1 and TRBJ2-5, with 9 positions matching TRBD2. Germline loops: CDR1 SQVTM, CDR2 ANQGSEA. Trimming cost V 2 bases and J 9 bases; bases outside gene matches: 13. The CDR3 totals 15 residues. The CDR3 sequence: CSVEPAGGLVGAQYF. The CDR3 bases are TGCAGCGTTGAACCAGCGGGGGGCCTGGTTGGGGCCCAGTACTTC.

The chain carries TRBV7-6 and TRBJ2-3, with 7 bases matching TRBD2. The CDR3 covers 15 residues. Germline lookup yields CDR1 SGHVS and CDR2 FNYEAQ. Trimming at V came to 1 base and at J to 5 bases, leaving 6 bases not matched to a gene. This chain's CDR3 is CASSLGGGGVDTQYF. CDR3 sequence (DNA): TGTGCCAGCAGCTTAGGGGGCGGGGGTGTAGATACGCAGTATTTT.

This rearrangement joins TRBV11-2 to TRBJ2-1; unclear D gene. The germline V gene has CDR1 SGHAT and CDR2 FQNNGV. The CDR3 has 16 amino acids. Trimming took 1 base from V and 3 from J, leaving 13 bases between them. As DNA, the CDR3 is TGTGCCAGCAGCTTAGCCACGCTGCGACTCTACAATGAGCAGTTCTTC. Translated: CASSLATLRLYNEQFF.

J is TRBJ2-7 and V is TRBV27; no reliable D call. V lost 8 bases and J lost 2, with 13 bases in between. The germline V gene has CDR1 MNHEY and CDR2 SMNVEV (reference sequence). The CDR3 loop spans 13 amino acids. The CDR3 sequence is CASPGPLPYEQYF. CDR3 sequence (DNA): TGTGCCAGCCCTGGGCCCCTCCCCTACGAGCAGTACTTC.

The gene calls are TRBV2 and TRBJ1-1, with D perhaps TRBD1 (6 bases). V lost 6 bases to trimming and J lost 3 bases, with 17 bases between them. CDR1 and CDR2 from the germline V gene are SNHLY and FYNNEI. CDR3 length: 15 amino acids. CDR3 region: CASREWAGADTEAFF. CDR3 nucleotide sequence: TGTGCCAGCAGAGAGTGGGCAGGGGCAGACACTGAAGCTTTCTTT.

The rearrangement uses TRBV4-1 and TRBJ1-3; D is undetermined. Trimming took 6 bases from V and 4 from J, leaving 10 bases between them. The CDR3 has 13 residues. Germline V lookup: CDR1 MGHRA, CDR2 YSYEKL. The DNA for the CDR3 is TGCGCCAGCAGTCAGTGGTCGGGAAACACCATATATTTT. It yields the protein CASSQWSGNTIYF.